This TCR beta chain emerged from a study of blood T cell repertoires in COVID-19. Trimming shortened V by 7 bases and J by 3 bases, and 20 bases separated the two germline ends. Germline-derived CDR1 and CDR2 are KGHDR and SFDVKD. This CDR3 is 16 amino acids long. This table comes from immunoSEQ multiplex PCR, and its TCRdb copy is limited to in-frame clones, with some not included. Of more than 250,000 clones listed, 88% are singletons. Material for sequencing was PBMCs or T cells enriched from blood (not recorded which). This sequence joins TRBV24-1 and TRBJ1-1; possibly TRBD1 for D (6 bases). The receptor was isolated from a woman in her forties with acute COVID-19. Here the CDR3 reads CATSRETGQGDTEAFF. The DNA of the CDR3 is TGTGCCACCAGCAGAGAAACAGGGCAAGGGGACACTGAAGCTTTCTTT.